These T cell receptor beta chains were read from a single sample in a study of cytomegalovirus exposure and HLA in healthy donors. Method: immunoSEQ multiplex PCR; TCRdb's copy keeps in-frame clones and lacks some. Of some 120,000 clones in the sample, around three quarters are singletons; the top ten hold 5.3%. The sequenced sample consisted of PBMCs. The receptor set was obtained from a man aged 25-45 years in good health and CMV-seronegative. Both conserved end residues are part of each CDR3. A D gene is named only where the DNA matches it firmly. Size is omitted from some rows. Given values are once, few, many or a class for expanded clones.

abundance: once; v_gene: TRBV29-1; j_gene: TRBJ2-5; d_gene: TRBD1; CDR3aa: CSVGTGQETQYF; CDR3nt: TGCAGCGTCGGGACAGGGCAAGAGACCCAGTACTTC
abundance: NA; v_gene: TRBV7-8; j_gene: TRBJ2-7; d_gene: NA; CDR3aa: CASSRYSEQYF; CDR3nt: TGTGCCAGCAGCCGATATAGCGAGCAGTACTTC
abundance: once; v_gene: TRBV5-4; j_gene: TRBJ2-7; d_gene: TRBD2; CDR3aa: CASSFAGGRIYEQYF; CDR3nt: TGTGCCAGCAGCTTCGCGGGAGGCCGCATCTACGAGCAGTACTTC
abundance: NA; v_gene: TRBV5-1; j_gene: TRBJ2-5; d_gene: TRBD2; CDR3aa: CASSLVAGGPQETQYF; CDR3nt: TGCGCCAGCAGCTTAGTAGCGGGAGGACCGCAAGAGACCCAGTACTTC
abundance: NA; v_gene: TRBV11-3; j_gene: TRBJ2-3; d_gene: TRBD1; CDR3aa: CASSRRQGADTQYF; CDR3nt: TGTGCCAGCAGCCGCCGACAGGGCGCAGATACGCAGTATTTT
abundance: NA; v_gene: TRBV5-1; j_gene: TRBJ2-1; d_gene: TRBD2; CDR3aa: CASSLAGGMNEQFF; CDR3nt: TGCGCCAGCAGTTTAGCGGGAGGAATGAATGAGCAGTTCTTC
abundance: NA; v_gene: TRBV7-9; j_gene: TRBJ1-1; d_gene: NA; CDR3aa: CASSLDTDTEAFF; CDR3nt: TGTGCCAGCAGCTTAGATACAGACACTGAAGCTTTCTTT
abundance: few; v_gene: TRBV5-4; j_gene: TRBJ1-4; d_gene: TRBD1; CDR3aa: CASSANRGEKLFF; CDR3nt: TGTGCCAGCAGCGCGAACAGGGGTGAAAAACTGTTTTTT
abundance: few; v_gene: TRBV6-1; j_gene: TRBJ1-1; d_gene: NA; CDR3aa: CASSEARWMNTEAFF; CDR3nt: TGTGCCAGCAGTGAAGCGAGGTGGATGAACACTGAAGCTTTCTTT
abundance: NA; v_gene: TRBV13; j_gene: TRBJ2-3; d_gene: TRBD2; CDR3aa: CASSRPSGRVADTQYF; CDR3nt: TGTGCCAGCAGCCGCCCTAGCGGGAGGGTAGCAGATACGCAGTATTTT
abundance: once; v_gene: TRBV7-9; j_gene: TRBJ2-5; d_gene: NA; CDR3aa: CASSTVGGHQETQYF; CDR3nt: TGTGCCAGCAGCACAGTGGGGGGGCACCAAGAGACCCAGTACTTC
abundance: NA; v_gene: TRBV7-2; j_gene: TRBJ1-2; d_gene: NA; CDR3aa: CASSLAPGAYGYTF; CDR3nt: TGTGCCAGCAGCTTAGCGCCAGGGGCCTATGGCTACACCTTC
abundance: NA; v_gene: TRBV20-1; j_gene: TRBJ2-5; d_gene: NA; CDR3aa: CSGLLQETQYF; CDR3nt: TGCAGTGGGCTCCTGCAAGAGACCCAGTACTTC